Given below is one T cell receptor (beta chain) in context. Its antigen is undetermined. Germline-derived CDR1 and CDR2 are LGHDT and YNNKEL (reference sequence). The CDR3 is 15 amino acids. V was pared by 1 base and J by 0 bases, with 9 bases between. The sample comes from a study of Ad26.COV2.S vaccination and SARS-CoV-2 variants. Regarding the study as a whole: Reported post-vaccination CD8+ and CD4+ T cell responses to spike showed substantial breadth. TCR breadth and depth analyses may have underestimated total T cell responses.

The data were produced by immunoSEQ multiplex PCR, yet TCRdb's version contains in-frame clones alone and is incomplete. The data hold some 480,000 clones, with around nine tenths observed a single time. Treatment given: roughly 19 received Ad26.COV2.S at low or high dose, single or two shots; roughly five received placebo; per-sample allocation not given. It was on day 63 after the first vaccine or placebo injection that samples were taken. Donation came from an adult in Boston who was aged 18-55 years. Spike of the Wuhan-strain SARS-CoV-2 was expressed by an Ad26 vector, which formed the vaccine. Sequences were derived from peripheral blood, sampled in a trial of Ad26.COV2.S vaccine versus placebo. The chain employs TRBV3-1 (or the pseudogene TRBV3-2) and TRBJ1-2; a weak D match, TRBD1 (5 bases). The TCR sequence derives from a person aged 18-60 years who received the Ad26.COV2.S COVID-19 vaccine or a placebo. In DNA form, the CDR3 reads TGTGCCAGCAGCCAAGGTGGGGCTCCTAACTATGGCTACACCTTC. As protein: CASSQGGAPNYGYTF.